One and the same sample provided the 29 T cell receptor beta chains below, sequenced in a study of OX40 agonist ivuxolimab in advanced cancers. Some clones are missing from TCRdb's copy, which holds only in-frame ones; the method was immunoSEQ multiplex PCR. This sample has approximately 74,000 clones, with about 85% found just once. The material sequenced was CD4+ or CD8+ T cells sorted from blood, taken in a trial of the OX40 agonist ivuxolimab. These receptors all come from an adult with an advanced solid tumor such as melanoma, head and neck, liver or kidney cancer.

The gene calls are TRBV30 and TRBJ1-1; D might be TRBD1 (6 bases). Germline CDR1 GTSNPN, CDR2 SVGIG (reference sequence). The length of the CDR3 is 13 residues. Trimming took 0 bases from V and 11 from J, leaving 16 bases between them. The CDR3 DNA is TGTGCCTGGAGTGTACCGCGGGGGGCAAGGGCTTTCTTT. This sequence encodes CAWSVPRGARAFF.

This clone was observed a few times. The V gene is TRBV2, the J gene TRBJ2-5, with D perhaps assigned TRBD1 or TRBD2 (6 bases each). Germline-derived CDR1 and CDR2 are SNHLY and FYNNEI. V lost 7 bases and J 5 bases, leaving 14 bases between the germline ends. CDR3 length equals 13 residues. CDR3 protein: CASIRGALETQYF. DNA of the CDR3: TGTGCCAGCATTAGGGGGGCTCTGGAGACCCAGTACTTC. The entire variable domain, with the rest obtained from reference TRBV2 and TRBJ2-5, is as follows: EPEVTQTPSHQVTQMGQEVILRCVPISNHLYFYWYRQILGQKVEFLVSFYNNEISEKSEIFDDQFSVERPDGSNFTLKIRSTKLEDSAMYFCASIRGALETQYFGPGTRLLVL.

The sample holds a few counts of this clone. The rearrangement links TRBV4-1 to TRBJ2-7; TRBD2 might be the D (6 bases). Germline CDR1 is MGHRA and CDR2 is YSYEKL. Trimming took off 0 bases at V and 2 bases at J, with 14 bases between the two ends. The CDR3 length is 16 residues. CDR3 bases: TGCGCCAGCAGCCAAGATGAGGGGCCGGGGGCCTACGAGCAGTACTTC. Its translation: CASSQDEGPGAYEQYF.

Turning to this clone: The sample carries other DNA sequences with the same CDR3. This chain links TRBV6-6 with TRBJ1-5; D is possibly TRBD1 (5 bases). This CDR3 is 14 amino acids long. CDR1 is MNHNY, CDR2 SVGAGI, per germline (reference sequence). V lost 5 bases to trimming and J lost 2 bases, with 10 bases between them. The CDR3 loop is CASSQGLGNQPQHF. The CDR3 coding sequence is TGTGCCAGCAGTCAGGGCCTGGGCAATCAGCCCCAGCATTTT.

CDR3 bases: TGTGCCAGCAGTGGGGGACAGGAAGCTTATAGCAATCAGCCCCAGCATTTT. This translates into CASSGGQEAYSNQPQHF. The chain has TRBV6-1 and TRBJ1-5; 8 bases map to TRBD1. Germline V CDR1 and CDR2: MNHNS, SASEGT. V shed 4 bases and J 0 bases; nucleotides not matched to a gene: 8. This CDR3 has 17 residues.

The chain uses TRBV9 and TRBJ2-3; TRBD2 might be the D (7 bases). The CDR3 has 16 amino acids. V lost 4 bases, J lost 1 base, and 16 bases lay in between. CDR1 is SGDLS and CDR2 is YYNGEE in the germline V gene. CDR3 in amino acids: CASSPRGRGRTDTQYF. The DNA for the CDR3 is TGTGCCAGCAGCCCCCGTGGGCGGGGGCGCACAGATACGCAGTATTTT.

The chain is built from TRBV7-2 and TRBJ2-7; 7 bases match TRBD1. CDR1 and CDR2 (germline): SGHTA, FQGNSA. The ends lost 0 bases at V and 7 bases at J; junction bases unmatched: 6. This CDR3 spans 14 amino acids. The DNA of the CDR3 is TGTGCCAGCAGCTTAGCGAGGGGGCAGGGGGAGCAGTACTTC. It encodes CASSLARGQGEQYF.

J is TRBJ2-1 and V is TRBV19; D not certain. The germline gives CDR1 LNHDA, CDR2 SQIVND (reference sequence). Trimming removed 6 bases at V and 10 bases at J, with 13 bases between. This CDR3 comprises 12 residues. CDR3 bases: TGTGCCAGTAGCCTGAATGGACGCGAGCAGTTCTTC. Its protein product is CASSLNGREQFF. The entire variable domain, with the rest obtained from reference TRBV19 and TRBJ2-1, is as follows: DGGITQSPKYLFRKEGQNVTLSCEQNLNHDAMYWYRQDPGQGLRLIYYSQIVNDFQKGDIAEGYSVSREKKESFPLTVTSAQKNPTAFYLCASSLNGREQFFGPGTRLTVL.

The rearrangement links TRBV7-8 to TRBJ1-6, with D hard to call. Germline V CDR1 and CDR2: SGHVS, FQNEAQ. The CDR3 consists of 16 residues. V was trimmed by 2 bases and J by 0 bases, leaving 8 bases between them. CDR3 in DNA: TGTGCCAGCAGCTTAACCGGGAGCTCCTATAATTCACCCCTCCACTTT. The encoded protein is CASSLTGSSYNSPLHF.

The CDR3 sequence is CASSITRGSSGNTIYF. The DNA of the CDR3 is TGTGCCAGTAGTATTACCAGGGGGAGCTCTGGAAACACCATATATTTT. The V gene is TRBV19, the J gene TRBJ1-3, with TRBD1 matching 7 bases. The CDR3 sequence is 16 residues long. V gave up 3 bases and J gave up 0 bases; unmatched junction bases: 5. Germline loops: CDR1 LNHDA, CDR2 SQIVND (reference sequence). Full variable domain (missing parts from reference TRBV19 and TRBJ1-3): DGGITQSPKYLFRKEGQNVTLSCEQNLNHDAMYWYRQDPGQGLRLIYYSQIVNDFQKGDIAEGYSVSREKKESFPLTVTSAQKNPTAFYLCASSITRGSSGNTIYFGEGSWLTVV.

The chain is built from TRBV10-3 and TRBJ1-6; a possible D gene is TRBD1 (6 bases). Germline CDR1 and CDR2: ENHRY and SYGVKD. This CDR3 contains 15 residues. V was clipped by 3 bases and J by 5 bases, with 11 bases between them. CDR3 bases: TGTGCCATCAGTGAATTGGGGGACAATAATTCACCCCTCCACTTT. Its translation is CAISELGDNNSPLHF.

CDR3 coding DNA: TGTGCCAGCAGCTTGGAAGCGGACTCCTACAATGAGCAGTTCTTC. The encoded protein is CASSLEADSYNEQFF. V is TRBV5-4 and J is TRBJ2-1, with a possible D match to TRBD2 (5 bases). The CDR3 loop spans 15 amino acids. V was clipped by 0 bases and J by 0 bases, with 7 bases between them. Germline V gene sequence: CDR1 SGHNT, CDR2 YYREEE (reference sequence).

This clone was seen a few times. The chain is built from TRBV7-2 and TRBJ1-2; D ambiguous. CDR3 size: 15 residues. Trimming stripped 5 bases from V and 5 bases from J, with 18 bases between. The germline V gene has CDR1 SGHTA and CDR2 FQGNSA. The CDR3, as DNA: TGTGCCAGCAGCACAGCCGTCTCCCTAGGGTATGGCTACACCTTC. It codes for CASSTAVSLGYGYTF.

The chain uses TRBV30 and TRBJ2-3, with 8 bases identical to TRBD2. The CDR3 extends over 14 amino acids. V lost 7 bases, J lost 1 base, and 7 bases stayed unmatched. CDR1 is GTSNPN, CDR2 SVGIG, per germline (reference sequence). CDR3 loop: CASSGGLGTDTQYF. The CDR3 DNA follows: TGTGCCTCAAGCGGGGGTTTGGGCACAGATACGCAGTATTTT.

This chain joins TRBV9 and TRBJ1-1; D unresolved. The V gene's germline CDR1 is SGDLS and CDR2 YYNGEE. The CDR3 has 14 amino acids. V was trimmed by 2 bases and J by 5 bases, leaving 13 bases between them. CDR3 sequence: CASSVLPLGTEAFF. CDR3 nucleotide sequence: TGTGCCAGCAGCGTTCTCCCACTTGGGACTGAAGCTTTCTTT.

The chain links TRBV28 to TRBJ2-7; unclear D gene. Per germline, CDR1 MDHEN and CDR2 SYDVKM. This CDR3 is 12 amino acids long. V dropped 7 bases and J dropped 4 bases, with 11 bases sitting between them. CDR3 protein: CASNPVGYEQYF. Here the CDR3 DNA reads TGTGCCAGCAACCCGGTGGGGTACGAGCAGTACTTC. Full variable domain (missing parts from reference TRBV28 and TRBJ2-7): DVKVTQSSRYLVKRTGEKVFLECVQDMDHENMFWYRQDPGLGLRLIYFSYDVKMKEKGDIPEGYSVSREKKERFSLILESASTNQTSMYLCASNPVGYEQYFGPGTRLTVT.

This clone was detected only once. V usage is TRBV2 and J usage is TRBJ2-7; unclear D gene. CDR3 length: 12 amino acids. V was clipped by 6 bases and J by 3 bases, with 9 bases between them. Germline CDR1 reads SNHLY; CDR2 reads FYNNEI. The CDR3: CASSPDFYEQYF. CDR3 sequence (DNA): TGTGCCAGCAGCCCCGACTTCTACGAGCAGTACTTC.

V is TRBV7-6 and J is TRBJ2-1, with 8 bases aligning to TRBD2. Germline V gene sequence: CDR1 SGHVS, CDR2 FNYEAQ. This CDR3 is 17 amino acids long. Trimming took 5 bases from V and 3 from J; bases not matched to a gene: 12. As DNA, the CDR3 is TGTGCCAGCAGCCCCCGACCTTCCACTAGCGGCTACAATGAGCAGTTCTTC. It encodes CASSPRPSTSGYNEQFF.

V is TRBV6-5 and J is TRBJ2-5; no reliable D call. The CDR3 sequence is 15 residues long. Trimming removed 2 bases at V and 4 bases at J, with 14 bases between. Germline CDR1 and CDR2: MNHEY and SVGAGI. For the CDR3, the DNA is TGTGCCAGCAGTTACAAGAGCGCCGCGCCAGAGACCCAGTACTTC. Translated, it gives CASSYKSAAPETQYF.

This chain links TRBV2 with TRBJ1-1; maybe TRBD1 (5 bases). The CDR3 has 15 amino acids. The V gene lost 5 bases and the J gene lost 1 base, with 14 bases spanning the gap. Germline-derived CDR1 and CDR2 are SNHLY and FYNNEI. CDR3 nucleotides: TGTGCCAGCAGTTCCGTCGGGGGGAGGAACACTGAAGCTTTCTTT. It is translated as CASSSVGGRNTEAFF.

The chain combines TRBV2 with TRBJ1-2; D remains ambiguous. Trimming removed 4 bases from V and 0 bases from J, with 3 bases in between. Germline CDR1 and CDR2: SNHLY and FYNNEI. This CDR3 region has 12 residues. As DNA, the CDR3 is TGTGCCAGCAGTGTGTCTAACTATGGCTACACCTTC. Protein product: CASSVSNYGYTF.

The chain uses TRBV4-1 and TRBJ2-3, with TRBD2 matching over 12 bases. The CDR3 consists of 18 residues. CDR1 MGHRA and CDR2 YSYEKL come from the germline V gene. The trim removed 1 base at V and 6 bases at J, leaving 11 bases unmatched. The CDR3 here is CASSQGPLAGGPWDTQYF. The CDR3 DNA is TGCGCCAGCAGCCAAGGCCCCCTAGCGGGAGGGCCGTGGGATACGCAGTATTTT.

The chain couples TRBV9 to TRBJ2-5, with TRBD1 as a possible D gene (6 bases). The CDR3 length is 13 residues. Trimming took 0 bases from V and 7 from J, leaving 10 bases between them. Germline-derived CDR1 and CDR2 are SGDLS and YYNGEE. The CDR3 here is CASSVALQGTQYF. The CDR3 region has the DNA TGTGCCAGCAGCGTAGCTCTACAGGGGACCCAGTACTTC.

The chain uses TRBV7-2 and TRBJ2-3; D gene uncertain. Trimming removed 9 bases from V and 0 bases from J, with 16 bases in between. CDR3 length: 15 amino acids. Germline CDR1 is SGHTA and CDR2 is FQGNSA. The CDR3 nucleotides read TGTGCCAGTCTATCGTCGTCCACTAGCACAGATACGCAGTATTTT. As protein: CASLSSSTSTDTQYF.

This clone has more than one count but fewer than ten. J is TRBJ2-3 and V is TRBV7-8, with no clear D. Between the trimmed V and J ends, which lost 5 bases and 4 bases, there was a span of 7 bases. Germline V gene data show CDR1 as SGHVS and CDR2 as FQNEAQ. CDR3 length: 12 residues. CDR3 sequence reads: CASSQDPDTQYF. CDR3 in DNA: TGTGCCAGCAGCCAGGACCCAGATACGCAGTATTTT.

The chain has TRBV5-6 and TRBJ2-7; maybe TRBD1 (5 bases). The CDR3 spans 15 residues. V shed 2 bases and J shed 0 bases, with 12 bases lying between them. Germline-derived CDR1 and CDR2 are SGHDT and YYEEEE. The CDR3 here is CASSLLQTVSYEQYF. The CDR3, as DNA: TGTGCCAGCAGCTTACTGCAGACAGTCTCCTACGAGCAGTACTTC.

The J gene is TRBJ2-1, the V gene TRBV5-6; 8 bases are shared with TRBD1. Unmatched junction bases numbered 10, after V lost 7 bases and J lost 7 bases. In germline, CDR1 is SGHDT, CDR2 YYEEEE. The length of the CDR3 is 14 residues. The DNA of the CDR3 is TGTGCCAGCGGTTTGACAGGGGCAAGGAATGAGCAGTTCTTC. Residues: CASGLTGARNEQFF.

This sequence joins TRBV5-1 and TRBJ1-4; 8 positions agree with TRBD1. The CDR3 runs 18 residues. V lost 4 bases to trimming and J lost 0 bases; unmatched junction nucleotides: 11. The germline CDR1 and CDR2 sequences are SGHRS and YFSETQ. This chain's CDR3 is CASSPSFRGHATNEKLFF. The DNA for the CDR3 is TGCGCCAGCAGCCCATCCTTCAGGGGGCACGCAACTAATGAAAAACTGTTTTTT.

The rearrangement links TRBV4-2 to TRBJ2-7, with D perhaps matching TRBD1 or TRBD2 (5 bases each). Germline V lookup: CDR1 LGHNA, CDR2 YNFKEQ. V was pared by 4 bases and J by 2 bases, with 12 bases between. CDR3 length: 14 amino acids. The CDR3 protein is CASSPLGTAYEQYF. The DNA of the CDR3 is TGTGCCAGCAGCCCACTGGGGACGGCCTACGAGCAGTACTTC.